Listed here are 10 T cell receptor beta chains from one sample, sequenced in a study of shared clonotypes between healthy human individuals. Repertoires were generated with immunoSEQ multiplex PCR, while TCRdb's copy carries only in-frame clones and drops some. The table has roughly 2.2 million clones, around 93% seen once. What was sequenced was naive CD4+ T cells from PBMCs. Indicated subset: CD45RA+ positively selected. The receptor set was obtained from a man younger than 30 in good health. Some clones in this sample may be carry-over from other donors' samples.

This sequence joins TRBV4-1 and TRBJ1-1, with a possible D match to TRBD1 (5 bases). With 4 bases removed from V and 6 bases from J, the gap between germline ends came to 24 bases. CDR3 length equals 17 residues. Germline V gene sequence: CDR1 MGHRA, CDR2 YSYEKL. The CDR3 DNA follows: TGCGCCAGCAGCCCTAGTGCGGCGCGTCGGGGGGACTCTGAAGCTTTCTTT. This codes for CASSPSAARRGDSEAFF.

In this sample, this clone turned up once. The rearrangement links TRBV28 to TRBJ1-4; possibly TRBD1 for D (6 bases). The CDR3 is 15 residues long. V was cut by 4 bases and J by 5 bases, with 14 bases left in between. Germline V gene data show CDR1 as MDHEN and CDR2 as SYDVKM. The CDR3 loop is CASSSTGFDNEKLFF. The CDR3 DNA is TGTGCCAGCAGTTCGACAGGATTCGACAATGAAAAACTGTTTTTT.

The chain has TRBV7-9 and TRBJ2-1; unclear D gene. Germline loops: CDR1 SEHNR, CDR2 FQNEAQ (reference sequence). The CDR3 spans 12 residues. Trimming removed 5 bases from V and 8 bases from J, with 10 bases in between. As DNA, the CDR3 is TGTGCCAGCAGCCCCTCCTCGCATGAGCAGTTCTTC. It translates to CASSPSSHEQFF.

CDR3 coding DNA: TGTGCCAGCAGTGATGGCCATTCGGGTCAGCCCCAGCATTTT. Residues: CASSDGHSGQPQHF. The chain has TRBV2 and TRBJ1-5; D unresolved. Trimming left V 3 bases short and J 6 bases short, with 12 bases between. Germline V lookup: CDR1 SNHLY, CDR2 FYNNEI. This CDR3 is 14 amino acids long.

The J gene is TRBJ2-1, the V gene TRBV4-3; tentatively, D is TRBD2 (6 bases). With 3 bases removed from V and 8 bases from J, the gap between germline ends came to 14 bases. This CDR3 spans 14 amino acids. Germline values: CDR1 LGHNA, CDR2 YSLEER. CDR3 nucleotide sequence: TGCGCCAGCAGCCACGCGGGCCGGAGGGATGAGCAGTTCTTC. It yields the protein CASSHAGRRDEQFF.

V and J are TRBV11-2 and TRBJ2-1; TRBD1 matches at 7 bases. CDR3 length equals 15 residues. From germline, CDR1 is SGHAT and CDR2 FQNNGV. The V gene end was trimmed by 5 bases and the J gene end by 5 bases; junction bases not matched to a gene: 9. CDR3 sequence reads: CASSHPGQSNNEQFF. CDR3 DNA: TGTGCCAGCAGCCACCCGGGACAGAGCAACAATGAGCAGTTCTTC.

The chain employs TRBV15 and TRBJ2-7; perhaps TRBD2 as D (5 bases). The germline CDR1 and CDR2 sequences are LNHNV and YYDKDF (reference sequence). The V and J ends lost 1 base and 1 base respectively, with 8 bases between them. This CDR3 has 14 amino acids. Here the CDR3 reads CATSRGRYSYEQYF. The CDR3 region has the DNA TGTGCCACCAGCAGAGGGAGGTATTCCTACGAGCAGTACTTC. The whole variable domain, filled in from reference TRBV15 and TRBJ2-7, reads DAMVIQNPRYQVTQFGKPVTLSCSQTLNHNVMYWYQQKSSQAPKLLFHYYDKDFNNEADTPDNFQSRRPNTSFCFLDIRSPGLGDTAMYLCATSRGRYSYEQYFGPGTRLTVT.

The chain couples TRBV5-1 to TRBJ2-3; no firm D call. Deletions cut 0 bases from V and 4 bases from J, with 9 bases between. The germline CDR1 and CDR2 sequences are SGHRS and YFSETQ. This CDR3 region has 14 residues. CDR3 protein: CASSLEGFADTQYF. DNA for the CDR3: TGCGCCAGCAGCTTGGAAGGCTTCGCAGATACGCAGTATTTT. Based on the CDR3 plus reference TRBV5-1 and TRBJ2-3, the full variable domain is KAGVTQTPRYLIKTRGQQVTLSCSPISGHRSVSWYQQTPGQGLQFLFEYFSETQRNKGNFPGRFSGRQFSNSRSEMNVSTLELGDSALYLCASSLEGFADTQYFGPGTRLTVL.

This clone was seen more than once but under ten times. This rearrangement joins TRBV5-1 to TRBJ2-7; D unclear. V lost 1 base and J lost 4, with 15 bases in between. The CDR3 totals 15 residues. CDR1 is SGHRS, CDR2 YFSETQ, per germline. This chain's CDR3 is CASSLMARPTYEQYF. CDR3 sequence (DNA): TGCGCCAGCAGCTTGATGGCCAGACCGACTTACGAGCAGTACTTC. Variable domain in full (rest from reference TRBV5-1 and TRBJ2-7): KAGVTQTPRYLIKTRGQQVTLSCSPISGHRSVSWYQQTPGQGLQFLFEYFSETQRNKGNFPGRFSGRQFSNSRSEMNVSTLELGDSALYLCASSLMARPTYEQYFGPGTRLTVT.

Only one count was recorded for this clone. The chain links TRBV7-4 to TRBJ2-1; 14 positions agree with TRBD2. The germline V gene has CDR1 SGHVT and CDR2 SQSDAQ. The CDR3 is 20 amino acids. The V segment lost 5 bases and the J segment 3 bases; nucleotides outside the gene matches: 15. CDR3 region: CASSPLRRTSGRWNYNEQFF. In nucleotides, the CDR3 is TGTGCCAGCAGCCCGTTAAGGAGGACTAGCGGGAGGTGGAACTACAATGAGCAGTTCTTC.